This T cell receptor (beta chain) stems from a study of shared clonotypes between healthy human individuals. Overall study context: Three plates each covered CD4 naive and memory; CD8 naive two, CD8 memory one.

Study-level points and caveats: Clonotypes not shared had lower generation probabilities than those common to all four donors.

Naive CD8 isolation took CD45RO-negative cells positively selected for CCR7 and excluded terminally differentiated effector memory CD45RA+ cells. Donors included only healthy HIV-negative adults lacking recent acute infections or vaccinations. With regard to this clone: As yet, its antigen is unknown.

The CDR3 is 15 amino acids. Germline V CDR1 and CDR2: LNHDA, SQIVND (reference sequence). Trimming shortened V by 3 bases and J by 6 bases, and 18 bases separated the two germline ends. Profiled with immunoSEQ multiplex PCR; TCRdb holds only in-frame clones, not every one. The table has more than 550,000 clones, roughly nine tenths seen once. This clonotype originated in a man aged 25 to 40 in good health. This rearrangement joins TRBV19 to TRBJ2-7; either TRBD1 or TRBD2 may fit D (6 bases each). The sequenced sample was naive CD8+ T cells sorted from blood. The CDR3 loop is CASSISGANSLEQYF. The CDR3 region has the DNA TGTGCCAGTAGTATTTCGGGGGCTAATTCTCTCGAGCAGTACTTC.